These 9 T cell receptor beta chains were all obtained from the same sample, sequenced in a study of tumor and adjacent non-tumor tissue in lung cancer. A modified ARM-PCR protocol with three rounds of nested PCR amplified TCRbeta. MiXCR was run by TCRdb on the multiplex PCR reads, yielding one entry per CDR3 protein. The profile covers about 76,000 distinct CDR3 sequences, with 70% to 90% appearing a single time and about 47% taken by the ten largest. This sample's RNA came from whole unsorted tissue. The normal lung tissue was taken more than 3 cm from the tumor edge. What was sequenced was distant non-tumor lung tissue. The receptors originated from a man in his 60s with non-small cell lung cancer.

With regard to this clonotype: One junction end does not reproduce the germline sequence, and a read error may be involved. This sequence joins TRBV7-9 and TRBJ2-1; D gene uncertain. CDR1 is SEHNR, CDR2 FQNEAQ, per germline (reference sequence). The CDR3 runs 12 residues. CDR3 sequence reads: CASSSASYEQYF. CDR3 DNA sequence: TGTGCCAGCAGCTCCGCATCCTACGAGCAGTACTTT.

This rearrangement joins TRBV7-9 to TRBJ2-1; 7 bases agree with TRBD2. V lost 5 bases, J lost 6 bases, and 13 bases stayed unmatched. The CDR3 contains 16 residues. Germline CDR1 is SEHNR and CDR2 is FQNEAQ (reference sequence). The DNA of the CDR3 is TGTGCCAGCAGCCATACTCTAGCGGTAGGAAGCAATGAGCAGTTCTTC. Protein product: CASSHTLAVGSNEQFF.

Concerning this clonotype: No conserved phenylalanine or tryptophan ends this CDR3, so it is likely a read error. The DNA is omitted, as the CDR3 cannot be located on it reliably, and the CDR3 follows TCRdb's listing. The CDR3 sequence is CASSDPIAGPSELFS. The chain combines TRBV6-1 with TRBJ2-1; TRBD2 reflects the table's D call only, with no check against the DNA. Germline CDR1 and CDR2: MNHNS and SASEGT. The CDR3 is 15 residues long, ends included.

With respect to this clonotype: A read error may produce the germline difference seen at one junction end. This chain joins TRBV6-6 and TRBJ1-6; the D gene is possibly TRBD1 (6 bases). Germline V gene lookup returns CDR1 MNHNY and CDR2 SVGAGI (reference sequence). The CDR3 contains 14 residues. The CDR3 DNA sequence: TGTGCCAGCAGTCGTAGGACAGTCGGTTCACCCCTCCATTTT. As protein: CASSRRTVGSPLHF.

In the case of this clonotype: This may arise from a read error, as a much more abundant clone is one base away. This rearrangement joins TRBV7-9 to TRBJ2-3, with TRBD2 matching over 7 bases. This CDR3 has 16 residues. Germline-derived CDR1 and CDR2 are SEHNR and FQNEAQ (reference sequence). V shed 5 bases, J shed 3 bases, and the junction held 11 bases outside the gene matches. For the CDR3, the DNA is TGTGCCAGCAGCCCCAGAGGACTAGTATTAACAGATACGCAGTATTTT. It codes for CASSPRGLVLTDTQYF.

V gene TRBV20-1 combines with J gene TRBJ2-7; D may be TRBD1 (5 bases). This CDR3 spans 12 amino acids. Germline CDR1 reads DFQATT; CDR2 reads SNEGSKA (reference sequence). V lost 4 bases and J lost 6, with 13 bases in between. The CDR3, as DNA: TGCAGTGCTATAGAGAATAGGGGCGAGCAGTACTTC. Translating gives CSAIENRGEQYF.

As for this clonotype: Relative to the germline gene, one junction end is altered; a read error may explain this. The gene calls are TRBV6-5 and TRBJ2-1; tentative D call: TRBD1 (5 bases). Germline V gives CDR1 MNHEY, CDR2 SVGAGI. CDR3 length: 17 residues. CDR3 sequence: CTSSYSHRPSSYYEQFF. The DNA for the CDR3 is TGTACCAGCAGTTACTCGCACAGGCCGAGCTCCTACTATGAGCAGTTCTTC.

For this clonotype: No conserved phenylalanine or tryptophan is present at the end of the CDR3, so a read error is the likely explanation. This chain connects TRBV11-2 to TRBJ2-5; no firm D call. Germline values: CDR1 SGHAT, CDR2 FQNNGV. The CDR3 is 13 residues long. Here the CDR3 reads CDSSSTREETQYP. Here the CDR3 DNA reads TGTGACAGCAGCTCTACAAGGGAAGAGACCCAGTACCCC.

Comments on this clonotype: An end of the junction does not agree with germline; a read error may underlie this. The CDR3 region has the DNA TGCGCCTGCAGTGAACAGTCCGTCGAGGCCGAGCAGTTCTTC. Its protein product is CACSEQSVEAEQFF. This chain connects TRBV10-2 to TRBJ2-1; D remains ambiguous. Germline V gene sequence: CDR1 WSHSY, CDR2 SAAADI. The CDR3 sequence is 14 residues long.